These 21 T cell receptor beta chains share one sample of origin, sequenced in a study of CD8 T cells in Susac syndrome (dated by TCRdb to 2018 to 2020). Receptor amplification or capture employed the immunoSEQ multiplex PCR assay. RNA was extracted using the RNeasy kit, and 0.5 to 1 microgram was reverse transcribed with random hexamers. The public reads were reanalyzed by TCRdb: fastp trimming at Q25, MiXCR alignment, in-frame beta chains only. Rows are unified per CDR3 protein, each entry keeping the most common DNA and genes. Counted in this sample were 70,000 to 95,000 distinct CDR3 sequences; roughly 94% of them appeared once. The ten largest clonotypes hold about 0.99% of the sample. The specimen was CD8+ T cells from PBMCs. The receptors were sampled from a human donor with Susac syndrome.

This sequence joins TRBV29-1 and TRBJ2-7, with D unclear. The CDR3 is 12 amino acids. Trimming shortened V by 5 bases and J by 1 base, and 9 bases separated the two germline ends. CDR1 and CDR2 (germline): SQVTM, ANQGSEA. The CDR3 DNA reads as TGCAGCGTTACCGACACGTCCTACGAGCAGTACTTC. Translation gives CSVTDTSYEQYF.

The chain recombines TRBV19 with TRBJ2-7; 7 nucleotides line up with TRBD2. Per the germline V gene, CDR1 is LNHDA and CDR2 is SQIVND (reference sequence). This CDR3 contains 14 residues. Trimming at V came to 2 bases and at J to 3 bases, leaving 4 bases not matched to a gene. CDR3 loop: CASSIFAGDYEQYF. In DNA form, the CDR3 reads TGTGCCAGTAGTATATTCGCGGGAGACTACGAGCAGTACTTC.

CDR3 DNA sequence: TGCAGCGTTTGGGCTAGCGGGAGCAACGAGCAGTACTTC. Amino acids: CSVWASGSNEQYF. V and J are TRBV29-1 and TRBJ2-7; TRBD2 matches at 10 bases. CDR1 SQVTM and CDR2 ANQGSEA come from the germline V gene. J lost 5 bases, V lost 5 bases, and 6 bases had no gene match. This CDR3 comprises 13 residues.

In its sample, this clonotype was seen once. This CDR3 is CATSDGDGYTF. CDR3 bases: TGTGCCACCAGTGATGGGGACGGCTACACCTTC. The chain joins TRBV24-1 to TRBJ1-2, with D possibly TRBD1 on 5 matching bases. With 3 bases removed from V and 8 bases from J, the gap between germline ends came to 6 bases. The CDR3 spans 11 residues. Germline V gene data show CDR1 as KGHDR and CDR2 as SFDVKD.

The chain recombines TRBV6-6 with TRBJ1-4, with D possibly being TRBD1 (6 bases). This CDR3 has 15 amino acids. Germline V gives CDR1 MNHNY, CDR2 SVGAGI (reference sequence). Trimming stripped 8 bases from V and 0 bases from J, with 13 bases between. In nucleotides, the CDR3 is TGTGCCAGCTACTTGGGGGCTGCAACTAATGAAAAACTGTTTTTT. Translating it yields CASYLGAATNEKLFF.

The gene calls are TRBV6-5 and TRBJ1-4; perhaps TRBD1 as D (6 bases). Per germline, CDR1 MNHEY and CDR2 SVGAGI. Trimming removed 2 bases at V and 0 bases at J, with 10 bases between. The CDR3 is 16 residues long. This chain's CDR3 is CASSYRQGTTNEKLFF. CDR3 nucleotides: TGTGCCAGCAGTTACAGGCAGGGGACAACTAATGAAAAACTGTTTTTT.

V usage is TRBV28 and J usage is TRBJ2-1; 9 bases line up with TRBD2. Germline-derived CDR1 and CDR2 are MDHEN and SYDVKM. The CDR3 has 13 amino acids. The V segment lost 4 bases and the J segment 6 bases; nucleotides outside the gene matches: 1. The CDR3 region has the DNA TGTGCCAGCAGTTCTAGCGGGGTCAATGAGCAGTTCTTC. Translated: CASSSSGVNEQFF.

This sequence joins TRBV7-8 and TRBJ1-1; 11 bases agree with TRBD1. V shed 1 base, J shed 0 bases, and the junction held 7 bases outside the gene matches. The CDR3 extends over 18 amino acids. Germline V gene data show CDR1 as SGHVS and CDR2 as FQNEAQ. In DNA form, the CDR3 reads TGTGCCAGCAGCTTAGTGGGACAGGGGGACCTAATGAACACTGAAGCTTTCTTT. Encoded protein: CASSLVGQGDLMNTEAFF.

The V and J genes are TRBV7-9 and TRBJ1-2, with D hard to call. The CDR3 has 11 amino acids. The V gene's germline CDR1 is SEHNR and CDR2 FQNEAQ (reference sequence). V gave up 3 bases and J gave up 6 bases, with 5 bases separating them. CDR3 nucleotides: TGTGCCAGCAGCTTCAGAAATGGCTACACCTTC. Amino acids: CASSFRNGYTF.

The CDR3 sequence: CATSRDRELAKNIQYF. Here the CDR3 DNA reads TGTGCCACCAGCAGAGATCGTGAGCTAGCCAAAAACATTCAGTACTTC. The chain links TRBV15 to TRBJ2-4; no reliable D call. Trimming took 0 bases from V and 0 from J, leaving 9 bases between them. The germline CDR1 and CDR2 sequences are LNHNV and YYDKDF (reference sequence). CDR3 length: 16 residues. The variable domain in full, completed from reference TRBV15 and TRBJ2-4, reads DAMVIQNPRYQVTQFGKPVTLSCSQTLNHNVMYWYQQKSSQAPKLLFHYYDKDFNNEADTPDNFQSRRPNTSFCFLDIRSPGLGDTAMYLCATSRDRELAKNIQYFGAGTRLSVL.

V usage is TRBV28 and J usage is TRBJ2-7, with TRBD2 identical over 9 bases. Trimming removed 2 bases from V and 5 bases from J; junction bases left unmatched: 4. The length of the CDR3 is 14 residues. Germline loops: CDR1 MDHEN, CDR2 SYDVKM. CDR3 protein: CASSLIAGDHEQYF. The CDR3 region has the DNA TGTGCCAGCAGTTTAATAGCGGGAGACCACGAGCAGTACTTC.

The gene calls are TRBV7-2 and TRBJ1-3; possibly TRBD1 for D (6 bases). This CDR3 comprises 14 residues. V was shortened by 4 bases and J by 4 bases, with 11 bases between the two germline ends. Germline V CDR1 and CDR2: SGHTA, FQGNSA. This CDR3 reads CASSSTGTGNTIYF. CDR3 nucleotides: TGTGCCAGCAGCTCTACAGGGACGGGAAACACCATATATTTT.

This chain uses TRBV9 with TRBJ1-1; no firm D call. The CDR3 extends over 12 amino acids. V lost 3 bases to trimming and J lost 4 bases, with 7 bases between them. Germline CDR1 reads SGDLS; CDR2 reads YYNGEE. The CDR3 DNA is TGTGCCAGCAGCGGGTTTGGCACTGAAGCTTTCTTT. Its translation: CASSGFGTEAFF.

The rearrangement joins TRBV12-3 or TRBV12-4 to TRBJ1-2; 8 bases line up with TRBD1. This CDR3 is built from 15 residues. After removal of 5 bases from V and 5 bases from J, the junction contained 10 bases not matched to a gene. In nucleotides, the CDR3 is TGTGCCAGCAGTCCCCAGGACAGGGATCGGTATGGCTACACCTTC. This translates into CASSPQDRDRYGYTF.

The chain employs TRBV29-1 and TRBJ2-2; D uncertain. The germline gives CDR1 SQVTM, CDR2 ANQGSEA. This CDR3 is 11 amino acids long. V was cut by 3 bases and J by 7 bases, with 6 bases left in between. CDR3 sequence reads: CSVDGLGELFF. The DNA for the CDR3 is TGCAGCGTTGACGGGCTCGGGGAGCTGTTTTTT.

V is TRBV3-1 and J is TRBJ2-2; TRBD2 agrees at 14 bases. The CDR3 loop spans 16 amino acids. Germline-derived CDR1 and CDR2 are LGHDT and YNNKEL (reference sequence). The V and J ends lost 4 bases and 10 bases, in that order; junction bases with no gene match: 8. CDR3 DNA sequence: TGTGCCAGCAGCCCGGGGACTAGCGGGGGCCCGCCGGAGCTGTTTTTT. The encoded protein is CASSPGTSGGPPELFF.

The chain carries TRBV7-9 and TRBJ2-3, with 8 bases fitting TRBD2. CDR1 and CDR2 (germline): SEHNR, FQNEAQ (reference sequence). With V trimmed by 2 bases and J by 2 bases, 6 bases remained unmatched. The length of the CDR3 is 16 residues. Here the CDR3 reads CASSLSAGGSTDTQYF. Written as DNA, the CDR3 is TGTGCCAGCAGCTTATCTGCGGGAGGCTCCACAGATACGCAGTATTTT.

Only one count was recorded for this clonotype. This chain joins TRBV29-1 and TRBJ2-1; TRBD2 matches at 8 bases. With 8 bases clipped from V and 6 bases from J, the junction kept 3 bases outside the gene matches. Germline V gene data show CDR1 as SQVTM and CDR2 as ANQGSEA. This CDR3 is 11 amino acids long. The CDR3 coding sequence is TGCAGCCTAAGCGGGGGCAATGAGCAGTTCTTC. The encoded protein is CSLSGGNEQFF.

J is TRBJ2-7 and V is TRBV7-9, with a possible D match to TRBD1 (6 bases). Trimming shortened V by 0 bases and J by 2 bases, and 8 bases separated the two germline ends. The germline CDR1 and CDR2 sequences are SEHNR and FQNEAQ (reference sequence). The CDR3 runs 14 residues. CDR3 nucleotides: TGTGCCAGCAGCTTAGCGGACAGAGCCTACGAGCAGTACTTC. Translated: CASSLADRAYEQYF.

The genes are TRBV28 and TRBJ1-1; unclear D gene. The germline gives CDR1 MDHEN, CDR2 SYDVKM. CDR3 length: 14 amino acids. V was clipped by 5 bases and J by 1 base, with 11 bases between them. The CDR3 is CASSTMTENTEAFF. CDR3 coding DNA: TGTGCCAGCAGTACCATGACGGAGAACACTGAAGCTTTCTTT.

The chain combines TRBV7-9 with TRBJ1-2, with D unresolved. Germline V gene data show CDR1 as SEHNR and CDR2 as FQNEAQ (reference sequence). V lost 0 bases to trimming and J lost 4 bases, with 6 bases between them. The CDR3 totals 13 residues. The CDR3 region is CASSLAGFYGYTF. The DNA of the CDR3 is TGTGCCAGCAGCTTAGCGGGGTTCTATGGCTACACCTTC.